Sequencing of this T cell receptor (beta chain) was carried out in a study of shared T cell receptors in the human thymus. Generated by immunoSEQ multiplex PCR, the TCRdb table keeps only in-frame clones and is missing some. Of about 380,000 clones in the sample, 85% to 95% were seen once. The CDR3 spans 13 residues. CDR1 and CDR2 from the germline V gene are SGHTA and FQGTGA. Deletions cut 2 bases from V and 4 bases from J, with 8 bases between. The J gene is TRBJ2-5, the V gene TRBV7-3, with D possibly TRBD2 on 5 matching bases. Input material: thymocytes. The receptor was isolated from a human donor. Here the CDR3 DNA reads TGTGCCAGCAGCTTAGAGGGTATAGAGACCCAGTACTTC. This gives the protein CASSLEGIETQYF.